The 22 T cell receptor beta chains in this list originate from one sample, sequenced in a study of human T cells and chemical hapten exposure. TCRdb re-analysed the RACE reads in MiXCR, keeping a single row per CDR3 protein. Of tens of thousands of distinct CDR3 sequences in the sample, around 7% were seen once. The time point is: pre-sensitization, week 0. Stated treatment: therapeutic diphenylcyclopropenone sensitization with weekly scalp DPC. The input for sequencing was whole blood, taken in connection with sensitization to the hapten diphenylcyclopropenone (DPC). Receptors originate from a woman between 25 and 40 years old with alopecia areata. Some clones in this sample may be carry-over from other donors' samples.

This clonotype was detected many times. The J gene is TRBJ1-5, the V gene TRBV5-1; D is unclear. Germline V gives CDR1 SGHRS, CDR2 YFSETQ. The CDR3 spans 15 residues. V was trimmed by 5 bases and J by 1 base, leaving 13 bases between them. CDR3 protein: CASSPDGLSNQPQHF. The CDR3 bases are TGCGCCAGCAGTCCGGACGGACTCAGCAATCAGCCCCAGCATTTT.

This clonotype was found many times. The chain couples TRBV29-1 to TRBJ2-1, with TRBD2 matching over 9 bases. This CDR3 contains 15 residues. V was clipped by 0 bases and J by 14 bases; unmatched bases: 14. Germline lookup yields CDR1 SQVTM and CDR2 ANQGSEA. CDR3: CSVEDSSTSGLKEFF. In nucleotides, the CDR3 is TGCAGCGTTGAAGATTCTTCGACTAGCGGACTCAAGGAGTTCTTC.

The sample holds many counts of this clonotype. The chain has TRBV6-5 and TRBJ2-4; D is uncertain. Germline lookup yields CDR1 MNHEY and CDR2 SVGAGI. The CDR3 covers 11 residues. Between the trimmed V and J ends, which lost 3 bases and 9 bases, there was a span of 6 bases. CDR3 in DNA: TGTGCCAGCAGTTATTCAGGCATTCAGTACTTC. Encoded protein: CASSYSGIQYF.

This clonotype showed up just a few times. This rearrangement joins TRBV29-1 to TRBJ1-4; the D is unclear. Germline V gene lookup returns CDR1 SQVTM and CDR2 ANQGSEA. Trimming removed 5 bases at V and 0 bases at J, with 10 bases between. The CDR3 consists of 14 residues. CDR3 DNA sequence: TGCAGCGTTAGCCGGGCAGCAACTAATGAAAAACTGTTTTTT. It specifies CSVSRAATNEKLFF.

The chain has TRBV2 and TRBJ2-5; TRBD2 matches 9 bases. CDR1 is SNHLY, CDR2 FYNNEI, per germline. Trimming cost V 5 bases and J 6 bases; bases outside gene matches: 10. The CDR3 is made up of 15 amino acids. CDR3 sequence: CASSRSETSGKTQYF. The DNA of the CDR3 is TGTGCCAGCAGTAGGTCGGAGACTAGCGGAAAGACCCAGTACTTC.

About this clonotype itself: A much larger clone is a single base away; this may be a read error. The J gene is TRBJ2-7, the V gene TRBV11-1; 7 nucleotides line up with TRBD1. The CDR3 sequence is 13 residues long. Germline V lookup: CDR1 SGHAT, CDR2 FQDESV (reference sequence). Losses at the gene ends were 5 bases for V and 5 bases for J; bases not matched to a gene: 6. Here the CDR3 DNA reads TGTGCCAGCAGCCCAGGGGGTCGGGACGAGCAGTACTTC. This encodes CASSPGGRDEQYF.

This clonotype occurred a few times. This chain links TRBV9 with TRBJ1-1; D perhaps matches TRBD1 (5 bases). V was clipped by 4 bases and J by 3 bases, with 10 bases between them. Germline lookup yields CDR1 SGDLS and CDR2 YYNGEE. CDR3 length equals 13 residues. The CDR3 DNA is TGTGCCAGCAGCCTCCGACAGCACACTGAAGCTTTCTTT. Translated: CASSLRQHTEAFF.

This clonotype has more than one count but fewer than ten. The chain uses TRBV6-5 and TRBJ1-1, with 7 bases matching TRBD1. V dropped 6 bases and J dropped 3; count of bases not matched to a gene: 4. CDR3 length: 13 amino acids. In germline, CDR1 is MNHEY, CDR2 SVGAGI. The CDR3 DNA follows: TGTGCCAGCAGCAAGGGACAGTACACTGAAGCTTTCTTT. It is translated as CASSKGQYTEAFF.

This clonotype was counted ten times or more. This chain uses TRBV12-3 or TRBV12-4 with TRBJ1-1; unclear D gene. The ends were cut back, 3 bases at V and 4 bases at J, with 15 bases in the middle. This CDR3 spans 15 amino acids. The CDR3 DNA is TGTGCCAGCAGTTTCGGGTTTAGAGATTCCACTGAAGCTTTCTTT. It specifies CASSFGFRDSTEAFF.

This clonotype was counted ten times or more. This sequence joins TRBV10-3 and TRBJ2-2, with 7 bases lining up with TRBD1. Per germline, CDR1 ENHRY and CDR2 SYGVKD. After removal of 4 bases from V and 2 bases from J, the junction contained 10 bases not matched to a gene. This CDR3 has 17 amino acids. The CDR3 protein is CAISVHDRVENTGELFF. The CDR3 DNA follows: TGTGCCATCAGTGTACACGACAGGGTGGAAAACACCGGGGAGCTGTTTTTT.

In this sample, this clonotype turned up a few times. This sequence joins TRBV30 and TRBJ1-6, with 8 bases lining up with TRBD1. The CDR3 contains 17 residues. The V and J ends lost 0 bases and 8 bases, in that order; junction bases with no gene match: 12. Germline V lookup: CDR1 GTSNPN, CDR2 SVGIG (reference sequence). The DNA for the CDR3 is TGTGCCTGGAGTGTATCGTCCCCGGGACAGGCCTATTCACCCCTCCACTTT. As protein: CAWSVSSPGQAYSPLHF.

This clonotype was detected a few times. The chain uses TRBV12-3 or TRBV12-4 and TRBJ1-6; tentatively, D is TRBD1 (5 bases). The V end lost 7 bases, the J end lost 8 bases, and 12 bases lay between the germline ends. The CDR3 runs to 13 residues. In DNA, the CDR3 is TGTGCCAGCAAAAGGGGCAGAGATTCACCCCTCCACTTT. Translating it yields CASKRGRDSPLHF.

The table lists this clonotype with many counts. V gene TRBV6-6 combines with J gene TRBJ2-2; unclear D gene. Trimming took off 2 bases at V and 5 bases at J, with 6 bases between the two ends. CDR3 length equals 13 residues. From germline, CDR1 is MNHNY and CDR2 SVGAGI (reference sequence). CDR3 in DNA: TGTGCCAGCAGTTACGGTCAGACCGGGGAGCTGTTTTTT. This sequence encodes CASSYGQTGELFF.

This clonotype occurred many times. Here the CDR3 DNA reads TGTGCCAGCAGCGCGTTAGGGTACGAGCAGTACTTC. This sequence encodes CASSALGYEQYF. The V and J genes are TRBV7-9 and TRBJ2-7, with D unclear. CDR1 is SEHNR, CDR2 FQNEAQ, per germline (reference sequence). The CDR3 spans 12 residues. Trimming removed 5 bases from V and 4 bases from J, with 9 bases in between.

This clonotype occurred many times. J is TRBJ1-1 and V is TRBV5-1, with TRBD1 as a possible D gene (5 bases). Trimming took 0 bases from V and 1 from J, leaving 22 bases between them. The germline V gene has CDR1 SGHRS and CDR2 YFSETQ. The CDR3 extends over 19 amino acids. CDR3 bases: TGCGCCAGCAGCTTGGGCATTGGAGGGGCCCAATTTTCGAACACTGAAGCTTTCTTT. This encodes CASSLGIGGAQFSNTEAFF.

This clonotype was seen repeatedly, ten times or more. The chain recombines TRBV5-4 with TRBJ1-4; a possible D gene is TRBD1 (6 bases). The CDR3 spans 15 residues. V gave up 3 bases and J gave up 4 bases, with 13 bases separating them. Germline CDR1 reads SGHNT; CDR2 reads YYREEE (reference sequence). CDR3 nucleotides: TGTGCCAGCAGCTCGTGGACAGACTATAATGAAAAACTGTTTTTT. It yields the protein CASSSWTDYNEKLFF.

The table lists this clonotype with a few counts. This sequence joins TRBV6-6 and TRBJ1-1; D is undetermined. Deletions cut 5 bases from V and 1 base from J, with 8 bases between. CDR1 is MNHNY and CDR2 is SVGAGI in the germline V gene (reference sequence). The CDR3 totals 13 residues. The CDR3 reads CASSRYANTEAFF. DNA of the CDR3: TGTGCCAGCAGTCGATATGCGAACACTGAAGCTTTCTTT.

Ten or more counts support this clonotype. The V and J genes are TRBV30 and TRBJ2-3; TRBD2 agrees at 7 bases. This CDR3 is 15 amino acids long. The ends lost 0 bases at V and 6 bases at J; junction bases unmatched: 9. Germline V gene data show CDR1 as GTSNPN and CDR2 as SVGIG (reference sequence). The CDR3: CAWSVLGGEVDTQYF. CDR3 nucleotide sequence: TGTGCCTGGAGTGTATTGGGAGGGGAAGTGGATACGCAGTATTTT.

This clonotype was recorded many times. Written as DNA, the CDR3 is TGCGCCAGCAGCCAAACGGGGGTGGGCAATCAGCCCCAGCATTTT. It yields the protein CASSQTGVGNQPQHF. The chain is built from TRBV5-1 and TRBJ1-5, with a possible D match to TRBD1 (5 bases). Germline CDR1 reads SGHRS; CDR2 reads YFSETQ. Trimming cost V 4 bases and J 2 bases, with 13 bases left between them. The CDR3 contains 15 residues.

The V gene is TRBV7-2, the J gene TRBJ1-1; D might be TRBD1 (5 bases). V dropped 3 bases and J dropped 4 bases, with 12 bases sitting between them. The CDR3 spans 14 residues. Per the germline V gene, CDR1 is SGHTA and CDR2 is FQGNSA. This CDR3 is CASSFTGQATEAFF. Here the CDR3 DNA reads TGTGCCAGCAGCTTTACGGGGCAGGCCACTGAAGCTTTCTTT.

This clonotype came up many times. The chain links TRBV11-2 to TRBJ2-7; a weak D match, TRBD1 (5 bases). The CDR3 runs 12 residues. Germline lookup yields CDR1 SGHAT and CDR2 FQNNGV. V shed 4 bases and J shed 4 bases, with 8 bases lying between them. The CDR3 loop reads CASSSDRYEQYF. The CDR3 DNA sequence: TGTGCCAGCAGCTCCGACAGATACGAGCAGTACTTC.

This chain uses TRBV14 with TRBJ2-2; D might be TRBD1 (6 bases). Germline V CDR1 and CDR2: SGHDN, FVKESK. The CDR3 has 16 amino acids. V was pared by 4 bases and J by 4 bases, with 16 bases between. CDR3 sequence: CASSRSGGVSTGELFF. Here the CDR3 DNA reads TGTGCCAGCAGCCGGTCTGGGGGCGTAAGCACCGGGGAGCTGTTTTTT.